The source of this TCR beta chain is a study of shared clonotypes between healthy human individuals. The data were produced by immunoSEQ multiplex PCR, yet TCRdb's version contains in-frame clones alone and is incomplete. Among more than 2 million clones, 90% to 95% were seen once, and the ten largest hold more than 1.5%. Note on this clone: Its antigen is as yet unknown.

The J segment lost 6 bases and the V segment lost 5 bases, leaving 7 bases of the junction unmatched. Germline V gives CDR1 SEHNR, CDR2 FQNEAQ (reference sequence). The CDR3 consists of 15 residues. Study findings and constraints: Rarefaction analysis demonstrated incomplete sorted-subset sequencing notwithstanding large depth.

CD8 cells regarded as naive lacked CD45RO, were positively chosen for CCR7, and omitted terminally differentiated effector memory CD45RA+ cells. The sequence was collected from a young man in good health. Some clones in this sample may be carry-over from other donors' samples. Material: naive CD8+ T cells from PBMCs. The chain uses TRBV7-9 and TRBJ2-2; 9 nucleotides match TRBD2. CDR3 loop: CASSVAGGFAGELFF. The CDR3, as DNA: TGTGCCAGCAGCGTTGCGGGAGGGTTTGCCGGGGAGCTGTTTTTT.